This TCR beta chain stems from a study of blood T cell repertoires in COVID-19. Produced via immunoSEQ multiplex PCR; TCRdb's table is partial and in-frame only. The sample includes hundreds of thousands of clones, 70% to 90% of them seen just once. V was cut by 5 bases and J by 0 bases, with 8 bases left in between. In germline, CDR1 is SGHRS, CDR2 YFSETQ. The CDR3 sequence is 14 residues long. What was sequenced was PBMCs or T cells enriched from blood (not recorded which). The sequence derives from a middle-aged man in a cohort exposed to, infected with or recovered from COVID-19 (not recorded which). The V gene is TRBV5-1, the J gene TRBJ1-4, with D possibly being TRBD1 (5 bases). This chain's CDR3 is CASRATATNEKLFF. Written as DNA, the CDR3 is TGCGCCAGCAGAGCGACAGCAACTAATGAAAAACTGTTTTTT.